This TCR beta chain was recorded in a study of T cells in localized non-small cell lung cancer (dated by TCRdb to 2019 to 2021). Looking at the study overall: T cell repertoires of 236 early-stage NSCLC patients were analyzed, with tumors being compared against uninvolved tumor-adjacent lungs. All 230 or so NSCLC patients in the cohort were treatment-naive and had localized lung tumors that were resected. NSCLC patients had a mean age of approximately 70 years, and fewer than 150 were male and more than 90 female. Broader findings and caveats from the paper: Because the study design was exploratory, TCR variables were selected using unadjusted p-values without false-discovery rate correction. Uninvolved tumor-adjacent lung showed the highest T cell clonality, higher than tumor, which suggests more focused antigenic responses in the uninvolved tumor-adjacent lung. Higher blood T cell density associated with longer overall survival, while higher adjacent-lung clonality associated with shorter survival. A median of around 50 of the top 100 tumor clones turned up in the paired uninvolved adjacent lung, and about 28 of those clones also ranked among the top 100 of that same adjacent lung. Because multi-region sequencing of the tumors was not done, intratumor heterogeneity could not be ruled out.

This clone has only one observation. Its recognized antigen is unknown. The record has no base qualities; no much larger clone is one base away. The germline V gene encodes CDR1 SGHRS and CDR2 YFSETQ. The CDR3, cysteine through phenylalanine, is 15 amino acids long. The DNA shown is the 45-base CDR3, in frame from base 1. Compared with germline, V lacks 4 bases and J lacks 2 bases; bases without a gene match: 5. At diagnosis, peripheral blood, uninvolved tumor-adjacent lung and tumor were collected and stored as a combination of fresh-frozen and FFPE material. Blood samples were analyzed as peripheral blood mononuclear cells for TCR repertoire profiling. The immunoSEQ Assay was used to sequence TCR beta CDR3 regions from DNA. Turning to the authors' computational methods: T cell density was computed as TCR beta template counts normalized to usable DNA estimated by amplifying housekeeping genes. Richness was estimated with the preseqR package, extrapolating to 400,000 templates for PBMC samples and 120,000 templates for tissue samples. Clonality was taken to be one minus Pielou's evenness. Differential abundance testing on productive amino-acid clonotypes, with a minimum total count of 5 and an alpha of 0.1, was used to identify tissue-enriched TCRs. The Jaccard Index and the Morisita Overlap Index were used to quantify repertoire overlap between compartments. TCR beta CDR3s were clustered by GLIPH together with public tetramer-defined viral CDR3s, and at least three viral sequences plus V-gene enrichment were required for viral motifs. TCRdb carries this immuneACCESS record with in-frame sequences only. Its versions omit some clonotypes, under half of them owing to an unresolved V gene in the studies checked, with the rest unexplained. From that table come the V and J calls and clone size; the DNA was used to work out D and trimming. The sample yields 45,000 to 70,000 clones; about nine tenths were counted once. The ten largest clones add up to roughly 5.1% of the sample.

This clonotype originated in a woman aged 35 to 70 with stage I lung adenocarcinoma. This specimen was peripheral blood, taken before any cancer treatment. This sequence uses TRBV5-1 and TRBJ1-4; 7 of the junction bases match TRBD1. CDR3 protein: CASSVQGVTNEKLFF. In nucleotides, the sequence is TGCGCCAGCAGCGTTCAGGGGGTGACTAATGAAAAACTGTTTTTT.